This T cell receptor (beta chain) was identified in a study of shared clonotypes between healthy human individuals (dated by TCRdb to about 2020). The study in broad terms: The cohort included three men and two women between 18 and 49 years of age. To estimate repertoire size and how much clonotypes are shared between individuals, the study performed deep sequencing of blood TCR repertoires from roughly five healthy adults. Different laboratories and diverse techniques were used to prepare libraries and sequence TCR repertoires, to increase sequencing depth and limit assay-specific biases. For each donor, CD4 naive and CD4 memory were each given three plates, CD8 naive was given two plates, and CD8 memory was given one plate. Between about 0.85 and 10 billion PBMCs per donor were obtained by leukapheresis. Results the study describes overall, beyond this receptor: Only blood was sampled, and tissue TCR repertoires likely differ from those in blood. Sharing across a few donors was observed for about 4.8% of naive CD4, 3.5% of naive CD8, 2% to 2.5% of memory CD4, and roughly 0.43% of memory CD8 clonotypes. Because the study included a small number of donors, the genetic and exposure-history diversity represented was limited. Compared with non-shared clonotypes, the clonotypes found in all four sorted-subset donors had higher generation probabilities. Rarefaction of sorted-subset datasets indicated incomplete sequencing despite the large sequencing depth. Based on pairwise subsampling, the degree of clonotype sharing among donors was expected to be affected by sequencing depth. Larger estimated clonotype richness was generally found for naive subsets than for memory subsets.

Using the deep immunoSEQ assay, multiplex PCR amplified TCR CDR3 regions from genomic DNA. Extracted genomic DNA from each cell subset was spread evenly across all wells of several immunoSEQ 96-well plates, with each plate serving as a replicate. For sorted subsets, each replicate PCR was loaded with approximately 200 ng genomic DNA, equivalent to 25,000 to 30,000 T cell genomes. Purified libraries were quantified with a Qubit 3.0 fluorometer, sized on a Bioanalyzer 2100, and re-quantified with the KAPA Library Quantification kit. A separate single-read 150-cycle Illumina NextSeq 550 flow cell was used to sequence each immunoSEQ 96-well plate. Per the authors' processing: Because the immunoSEQ output held only junctional sequences and lacked quality scores, the filtering could not match the filtering applied to full-length reads. Sequences were annotated with PyIR, a Python wrapper for IgBLAST v1.9, using IMGT germline references to assign V/J genes and CDR3. Any read was removed if the V/J assignment was weak (E-value above 1e-6), the CDR3 was missing, or the read contained stop codons, out-of-frame junctions, or ambiguous translated residues. V3J clonotypes were defined as sequences sharing the same inferred V gene, J gene, and CDR3 amino acid sequence. Percentage overlap between repertoires was computed as shared unique clonotypes divided by the size of the smaller repertoire. Three approaches were used to assess repertoire richness: RTK rarefaction, the Chao1 estimator, and Recon v2.1 estimates of unobserved clonotypes. Generation probabilities for all TCRbeta clonotypes obtained by the gDNA method from a handful of donors were computed using OLGA. TCRdb obtained this table from immuneACCESS and retained in-frame rearrangements with V and J assigned. These tables miss some clones; where compared with another copy, unresolved V genes account for less than half of the shortfall, and the remainder is unexplained. V, J and clone size are those of that table, while D and trimming were read from the DNA. In this sample the table shows roughly 2,000,000 clones, over 85% of which occur a single time. The ten largest clones represent more than 0.9% of the sample.

The germline V gene yields ENHRY for CDR1 and SYGVKD for CDR2. The V end loses 3 bases and the J end loses 4 bases, and a stretch of 22 bases separates them. Reading from cysteine to phenylalanine, the CDR3 counts 18 amino acids. The only DNA kept is the CDR3, 54 bases in frame from the first base. For the CD8 naive samples, CD45RO-negative cells were positively selected for CCR7, yielding a CD45RA+CCR7+ population from which TemRA cells were excluded. The donors were healthy, HIV-negative adults with no recently reported acute infections or vaccinations. Every donor was a Caucasian adult living in Nashville, Tennessee, USA. After blood collection by leukapheresis, PBMCs were isolated using Ficoll-Histopaque density gradient centrifugation and then cryopreserved in the vapor phase of liquid nitrogen. Purity and quantity of every magnetically sorted T cell population were checked by analytical flow cytometry. From each sorted fraction, genomic DNA was isolated and quantified by UV absorbance on a Nanodrop 2000c.

With regard to this clone: The specificity of this receptor is unknown. The sample holds no much larger clone one base away, and base qualities are not on file.

This sequence originates from a man between 18 and 29 years old in good health. The chain employs TRBV10-3 and TRBJ1-5; TRBD1 is a weak D gene call, 6 bases matching. Sequenced input: naive CD8+ T cells sorted from blood. The intended sense of this specimen's cell subset or site label: CD45RA+CCR7+. The encoded CDR3 is CAISDHDEGTGLNQPQHF. The DNA is as follows: TGTGCCATCAGTGATCACGATGAGGGCACAGGGTTGAATCAGCCCCAGCATTTT.